This T cell receptor (beta chain) appears in the sequencing data of a study of identical twins. This clonotype is a singleton in its sample. Template switching added a universal primer site, and cDNA bore unique molecular identifiers. TCRdb processed the 5' RACE reads anew with MiXCR; each CDR3 protein has one entry. The table shows nearly 900,000 distinct CDR3 sequences, with over 9% occurring only once. CDR3 length: 15 amino acids. Germline V CDR1 and CDR2: MGHRA, YSYEKL. Trimming pared 1 base from V and 7 bases from J, leaving 16 bases between. This same sample was also part of a study on yellow fever vaccine responses in identical twins.

Sequencing was done on a sample of PBMCs. This receptor was taken from a woman under 30 in good health. The rearrangement uses TRBV4-1 and TRBJ1-2; possible D gene TRBD1, 5 bases. Here the CDR3 reads CASSQASRDPGGYTF. In nucleotides, the CDR3 is TGCGCCAGCAGCCAAGCTTCCAGGGATCCGGGTGGCTACACCTTC.